Presented here are 22 T cell receptor beta chains from one specimen sequenced in a study of identical twins' blood T cells. TCRdb ran MiXCR on the 5' RACE reads and lists one entry per CDR3 protein. The profile shows 350,000 to 450,000 distinct CDR3 sequences, roughly 30% of them singletons. The sample taken for sequencing was PBMCs. These receptors all come from a woman aged 18 to 50 in good health.

The chain uses TRBV10-3 and TRBJ2-7; 9 positions agree with TRBD1. The germline gives CDR1 ENHRY, CDR2 SYGVKD. V shed 3 bases and J 7 bases; nucleotides not matched to a gene: 16. This CDR3 comprises 17 residues. CDR3 DNA sequence: TGTGCCATCAGTGACCCAATAAAACAGGGGGCCTTGTGGGAGCAGTACTTC. Translated, it gives CAISDPIKQGALWEQYF.

This clonotype occurred a few times. In DNA form, the CDR3 reads TGCGCCAGCAGCCACTATGGGACAGAGAACACTGAAGCTTTCTTT. This gives the protein CASSHYGTENTEAFF. V is TRBV5-1 and J is TRBJ1-1; 7 bases are a match to TRBD1. The V gene end was trimmed by 4 bases and the J gene end by 1 base; junction bases not matched to a gene: 7. The CDR3 contains 15 residues. Germline-derived CDR1 and CDR2 are SGHRS and YFSETQ.

A word on this clonotype: Given a much more abundant clone one base away, this may be a read error. The genes are TRBV11-2 and TRBJ2-2; TRBD2 is a possible D gene (6 bases). This CDR3 is 15 amino acids long. Germline assignment: CDR1 SGHAT and CDR2 FQNNGV. CDR3: CSSSLVAVNTGELFF. In DNA form, the CDR3 reads TGTTCCAGCAGCTTGGTAGCGGTAAACACCGGGGAGCTGTTTTTT.

In this sample, this clonotype turned up a few times. The chain is built from TRBV24-1 and TRBJ1-5; tentatively, D is TRBD1 (5 bases). The CDR3 runs to 13 residues. Germline V CDR1 and CDR2: KGHDR, SFDVKD. Trimming pared 7 bases from V and 6 bases from J, leaving 12 bases between. The CDR3: CATSPAGPQPQHF. CDR3 bases: TGTGCCACCAGCCCCGCAGGGCCTCAGCCCCAGCATTTT.

This clonotype was recorded at least ten times. CDR3 DNA sequence: TGTGCCAGCAGCCAACCTGGGGGCACTGAAGCTTTCTTT. This encodes CASSQPGGTEAFF. The chain employs TRBV7-2 and TRBJ1-1, with a possible D match to TRBD1 (5 bases). Germline V gives CDR1 SGHTA, CDR2 FQGNSA. This CDR3 has 13 residues. Between the trimmed V and J ends, which lost 5 bases and 4 bases, there was a span of 11 bases.

The J gene is TRBJ2-5, the V gene TRBV19, with D unresolved. Germline assignment: CDR1 LNHDA and CDR2 SQIVND (reference sequence). V was shortened by 11 bases and J by 3 bases, with 10 bases between the two germline ends. The CDR3 loop spans 11 amino acids. For the CDR3, the DNA is TGTGCCGCGCCAGCGAAAGAGACCCAGTACTTC. Translation: CAAPAKETQYF.

The chain recombines TRBV3-1 with TRBJ2-7; TRBD1 aligns across 9 bases. The CDR3 is 15 amino acids. J was trimmed by 7 bases and V by 4 bases; bases with no gene match: 11. The germline gives CDR1 LGHDT, CDR2 YNNKEL (reference sequence). CDR3: CASSLRDRALGEQYF. For the CDR3, the DNA is TGTGCCAGCAGCCTCCGGGACAGGGCTCTAGGTGAGCAGTACTTC.

This clonotype appeared many times. J is TRBJ2-3 and V is TRBV2; the D gene is possibly TRBD2 (6 bases). Per germline, CDR1 SNHLY and CDR2 FYNNEI. The CDR3 loop spans 15 amino acids. V lost 6 bases and J 2 bases, leaving 15 bases between the germline ends. The CDR3 spells CASRPLAVHTDTQYF. CDR3 DNA sequence: TGTGCCAGCAGACCTTTAGCGGTACACACAGATACGCAGTATTTT.

CDR3 protein: CASSSGPKDEQFF. Written as DNA, the CDR3 is TGTGCCAGCAGCTCCGGACCAAAGGATGAGCAGTTCTTC. This chain connects TRBV11-2 to TRBJ2-1; D gene uncertain. The germline V gene encodes CDR1 SGHAT and CDR2 FQNNGV. V lost 4 bases and J lost 8, with 12 bases in between. The CDR3 sequence is 13 residues long.

J is TRBJ1-4 and V is TRBV19; D not certain. The germline V gene encodes CDR1 LNHDA and CDR2 SQIVND (reference sequence). V was trimmed by 3 bases and J by 6 bases, leaving 2 bases between them. This CDR3 contains 11 residues. The CDR3 protein is CASSMDEKLFF. The DNA of the CDR3 is TGTGCCAGTAGTATGGATGAAAAACTGTTTTTT.

This clonotype occurred once. A much larger clonotype is one base distant, so this may be a read error. The genes are TRBV24-1 and TRBJ2-3; D not resolved. There are 13 residues in the CDR3. Per the germline V gene, CDR1 is KGHDR and CDR2 is SFDVKD. CDR3 region: CAASDFGADTQYF. CDR3 in DNA: TGTGCCGCCAGTGATTTCGGTGCAGATACGCAGTATTTT.

J is TRBJ2-4 and V is TRBV5-1; D could derive from TRBD1 or TRBD2 (5 bases each). Trimming took off 0 bases at V and 11 bases at J, with 12 bases between the two ends. Germline values: CDR1 SGHRS, CDR2 YFSETQ. The CDR3 consists of 13 residues. The CDR3 DNA sequence: TGCGCCAGCAGCTTGGCGGGGCGGAGCCTTCAGTACTTC. Amino acid sequence: CASSLAGRSLQYF.

This clonotype was seen a handful of times. CDR3 amino acids: CASSRTGGADTQYF. The CDR3, as DNA: TGTGCCAGCAGCCGGACAGGGGGCGCAGATACGCAGTATTTT. The chain is built from TRBV14 and TRBJ2-3; 11 bases are a match to TRBD1. With V trimmed by 4 bases and J by 4 bases, 1 base remained unmatched. The CDR3 length is 14 residues. Germline V gene sequence: CDR1 SGHDN, CDR2 FVKESK.

Ten or more counts support this clonotype. The chain combines TRBV11-2 with TRBJ2-1, with 8 bases identical to TRBD1. The CDR3 covers 13 residues. Germline CDR1 SGHAT, CDR2 FQNNGV. Trimming cost V 5 bases and J 6 bases; bases outside gene matches: 3. The CDR3 coding sequence is TGTGCCAGCAGCATCGGACAGGGCAATGAGCAGTTCTTC. Protein sequence: CASSIGQGNEQFF.

The chain recombines TRBV19 with TRBJ1-5; D possibly corresponds to TRBD1 (5 bases). This CDR3 is 15 amino acids long. The V end lost 3 bases, the J end lost 2 bases, and 11 bases lay between the germline ends. Germline loops: CDR1 LNHDA, CDR2 SQIVND (reference sequence). The CDR3 DNA reads as TGTGCCAGTAGTATCGGGGGGTATGGCAATCAGCCCCAGCATTTT. This gives the protein CASSIGGYGNQPQHF.

In this sample, this clonotype turned up many times. This sequence joins TRBV7-9 and TRBJ2-1; D unclear. V lost 6 bases and J lost 0, with 15 bases in between. The CDR3 sequence is 16 residues long. Germline-derived CDR1 and CDR2 are SEHNR and FQNEAQ (reference sequence). Here the CDR3 reads CASRPTAGVSYNEQFF. CDR3 sequence (DNA): TGTGCCAGCAGACCAACGGCAGGAGTCTCCTACAATGAGCAGTTCTTC.

The rearrangement links TRBV20-1 to TRBJ1-2, with D possibly matching TRBD1 (5 bases). The CDR3 covers 14 residues. V was pared by 0 bases and J by 4 bases, with 12 bases between. Germline loops: CDR1 DFQATT, CDR2 SNEGSKA (reference sequence). The CDR3 here is CSARDQQGSYGYTF. CDR3 bases: TGCAGTGCTAGAGATCAGCAGGGAAGCTATGGCTACACCTTC.

Note on this clonotype: This is likely a read error, given that the CDR3 carries no conserved phenylalanine or tryptophan at its end. The J gene is TRBJ1-1, the V gene TRBV11-2, with D uncertain. The germline V and J ends were trimmed by 5 bases and 1 base, with 2 bases remaining between them. Germline CDR1 SGHAT, CDR2 FQNNGV. The CDR3 length is 11 residues. The CDR3: CASSQNTEAFL. CDR3 nucleotide sequence: TGTGCCAGCAGCCAGAACACTGAAGCTTTCTTA.

V and J are TRBV6-1 and TRBJ1-5; no clear D gene. CDR1 and CDR2 (germline): MNHNS, SASEGT. This CDR3 contains 16 residues. V gave up 2 bases and J gave up 0 bases, with 11 bases separating them. DNA for the CDR3: TGTGCCAGCAGTGAACTCCGGAGTTATAGCAATCAGCCCCAGCATTTT. Translated: CASSELRSYSNQPQHF.

A few counts support this clonotype. The chain employs TRBV6-2 or TRBV6-3 and TRBJ2-1; 8 bases match TRBD2. V lost 2 bases, J lost 7 bases, and 4 bases stayed unmatched. CDR1 MNHEY and CDR2 SVGEGT come from the germline V gene. CDR3 length: 14 amino acids. The CDR3 nucleotides read TGTGCCAGCAGTTACGGGACTAGTCGTAATGAGCAGTTCTTC. It yields the protein CASSYGTSRNEQFF.

This chain connects TRBV5-6 to TRBJ1-2; D remains ambiguous. CDR3 size: 11 residues. The germline V and J ends were trimmed by 8 bases and 4 bases, with 9 bases remaining between them. Germline V gene sequence: CDR1 SGHDT, CDR2 YYEEEE. The CDR3 nucleotides are TGTGCCAGTGGGCGGCCCTATGGCTACACCTTC. It yields the protein CASGRPYGYTF.

This clonotype was counted a few times. The chain employs TRBV10-3 and TRBJ2-7, with TRBD2 matching over 13 bases. The ends lost 4 bases at V and 3 bases at J; junction bases unmatched: 12. Germline V gene lookup returns CDR1 ENHRY and CDR2 SYGVKD. CDR3 length equals 18 residues. The CDR3 loop is CAISGGLAGVVLGYEQYF. CDR3 DNA: TGTGCCATCAGTGGCGGACTAGCGGGAGTTGTCCTCGGCTACGAGCAGTACTTC.